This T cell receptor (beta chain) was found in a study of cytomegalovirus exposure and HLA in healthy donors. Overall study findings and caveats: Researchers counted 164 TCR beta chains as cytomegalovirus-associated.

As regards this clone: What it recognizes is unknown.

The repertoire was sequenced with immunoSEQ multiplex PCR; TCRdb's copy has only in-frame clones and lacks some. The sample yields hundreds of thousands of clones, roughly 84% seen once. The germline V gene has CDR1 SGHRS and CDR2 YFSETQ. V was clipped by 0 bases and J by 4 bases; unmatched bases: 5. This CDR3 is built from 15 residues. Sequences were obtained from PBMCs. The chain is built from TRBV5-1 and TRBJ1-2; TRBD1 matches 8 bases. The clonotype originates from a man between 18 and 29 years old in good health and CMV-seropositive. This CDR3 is CASSLDQGASYGYTF. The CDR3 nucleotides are TGCGCCAGCAGCTTGGATCAGGGGGCCAGCTATGGCTACACCTTC.